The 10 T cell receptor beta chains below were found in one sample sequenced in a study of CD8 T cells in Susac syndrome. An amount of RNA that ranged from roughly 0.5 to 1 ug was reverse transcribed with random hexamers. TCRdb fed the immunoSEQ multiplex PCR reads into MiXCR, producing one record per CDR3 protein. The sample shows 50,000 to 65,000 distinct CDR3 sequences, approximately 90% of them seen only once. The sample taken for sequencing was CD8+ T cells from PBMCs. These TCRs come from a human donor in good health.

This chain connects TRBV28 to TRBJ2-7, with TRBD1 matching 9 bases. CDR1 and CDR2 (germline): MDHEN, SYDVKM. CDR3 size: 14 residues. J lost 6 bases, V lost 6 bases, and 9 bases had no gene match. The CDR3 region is CASREAGTGLEQYF. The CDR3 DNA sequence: TGTGCCAGCAGGGAAGCCGGGACAGGGCTCGAGCAGTACTTC.

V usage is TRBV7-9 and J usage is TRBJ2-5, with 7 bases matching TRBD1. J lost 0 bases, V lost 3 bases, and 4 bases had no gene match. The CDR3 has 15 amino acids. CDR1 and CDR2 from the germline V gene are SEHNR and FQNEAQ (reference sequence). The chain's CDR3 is CASSFPDRYQETQYF. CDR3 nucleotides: TGTGCCAGCAGCTTCCCGGACAGGTACCAAGAGACCCAGTACTTC.

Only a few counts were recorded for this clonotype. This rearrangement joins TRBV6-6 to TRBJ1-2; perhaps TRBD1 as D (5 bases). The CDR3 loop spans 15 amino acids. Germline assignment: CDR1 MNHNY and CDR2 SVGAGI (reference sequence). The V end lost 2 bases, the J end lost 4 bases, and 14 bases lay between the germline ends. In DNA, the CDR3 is TGTGCCAGCAGTTACCCCCCGGACATTTTCTATGGCTACACCTTC. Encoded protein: CASSYPPDIFYGYTF.

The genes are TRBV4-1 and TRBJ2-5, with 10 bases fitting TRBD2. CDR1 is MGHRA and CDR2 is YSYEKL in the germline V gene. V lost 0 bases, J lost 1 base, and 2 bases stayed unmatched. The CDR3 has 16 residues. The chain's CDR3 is CASSQDTSGVQETQYF. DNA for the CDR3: TGCGCCAGCAGCCAAGACACTAGCGGGGTCCAAGAGACCCAGTACTTC.

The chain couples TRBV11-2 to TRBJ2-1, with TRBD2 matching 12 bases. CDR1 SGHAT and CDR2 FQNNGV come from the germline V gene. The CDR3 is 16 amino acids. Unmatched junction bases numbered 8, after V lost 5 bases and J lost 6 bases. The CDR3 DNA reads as TGTGCCAGCAGCCCGTTGACTAGCGGGGGTCTCAATGAGCAGTTCTTC. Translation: CASSPLTSGGLNEQFF.

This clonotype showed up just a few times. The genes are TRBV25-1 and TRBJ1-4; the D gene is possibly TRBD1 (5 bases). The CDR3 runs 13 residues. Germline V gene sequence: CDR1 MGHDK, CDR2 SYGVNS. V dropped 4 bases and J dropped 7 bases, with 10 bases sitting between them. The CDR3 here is CASSGGEAEKLFF. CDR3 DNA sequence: TGTGCCAGCAGTGGGGGGGAGGCTGAAAAACTGTTTTTT. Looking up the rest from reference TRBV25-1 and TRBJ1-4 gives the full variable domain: EADIYQTPRYLVIGTGKKITLECSQTMGHDKMYWYQQDPGMELHLIHYSYGVNSTEKGDLSSESTVSRIRTEHFPLTLESARPSHTSQYLCASSGGEAEKLFFGSGTQLSVL.

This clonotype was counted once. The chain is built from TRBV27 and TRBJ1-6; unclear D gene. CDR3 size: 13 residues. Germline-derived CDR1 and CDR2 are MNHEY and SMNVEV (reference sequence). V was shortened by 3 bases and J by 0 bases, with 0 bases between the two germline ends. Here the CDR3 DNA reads TGTGCCAGCAGTTTCTCCTATAATTCACCCCTCCACTTT. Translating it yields CASSFSYNSPLHF.

The CDR3 nucleotides read TGTGCCAGCAGCCAAGAGGACACGAACTCCTACGAGCAGTACTTC. Its translation is CASSQEDTNSYEQYF. This rearrangement joins TRBV4-2 to TRBJ2-7; possible D gene TRBD1, 5 bases. Trimming left V 0 bases short and J 0 bases short, with 9 bases between. CDR3 length: 15 residues. Germline V gene lookup returns CDR1 LGHNA and CDR2 YNFKEQ.

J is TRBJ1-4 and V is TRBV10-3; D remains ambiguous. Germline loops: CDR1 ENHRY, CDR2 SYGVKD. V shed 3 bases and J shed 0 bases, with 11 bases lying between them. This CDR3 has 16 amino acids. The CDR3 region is CAISESRIATNEKLFF. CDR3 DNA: TGTGCCATCAGTGAAAGCAGAATTGCAACTAATGAAAAACTGTTTTTT.

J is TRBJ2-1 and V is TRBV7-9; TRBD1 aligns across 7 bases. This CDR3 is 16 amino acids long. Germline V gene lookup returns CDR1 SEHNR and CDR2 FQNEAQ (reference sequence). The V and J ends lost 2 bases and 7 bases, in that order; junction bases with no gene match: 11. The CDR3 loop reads CASSLRTGSFGNEQFF. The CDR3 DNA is TGTGCCAGCAGCTTAAGGACAGGTTCATTCGGGAATGAGCAGTTCTTC.